These 28 T cell receptor beta chains originate from one sample sequenced in a study of Ad26.COV2.S vaccination and SARS-CoV-2 variants. The method was immunoSEQ multiplex PCR; TCRdb's version includes in-frame clones alone and lacks a portion of them. The sample carries 75,000 to 100,000 clones, 82% recorded once. Sample: peripheral blood, taken after recovery from COVID-19. These receptors were taken from a human donor who had recovered from COVID-19.

The chain combines TRBV9 with TRBJ2-1, with TRBD2 identical over 8 bases. Germline V gene lookup returns CDR1 SGDLS and CDR2 YYNGEE. This CDR3 contains 15 residues. The ends lost 4 bases at V and 0 bases at J; junction bases unmatched: 3. The CDR3 region is CASSRAGGSYNEQFF. The CDR3 nucleotides are TGTGCCAGCAGCCGGGCGGGAGGCTCCTACAATGAGCAGTTCTTC.

V gene TRBV28 combines with J gene TRBJ1-2; no reliable D call. The CDR3 length is 11 residues. V was pared by 6 bases and J by 7 bases, with 9 bases between. Per the germline V gene, CDR1 is MDHEN and CDR2 is SYDVKM. The CDR3 sequence: CASRSSFGYTF. The CDR3 coding sequence is TGTGCCAGCAGATCGTCTTTTGGCTACACCTTC.

The chain combines TRBV24-1 with TRBJ2-1; 10 bases line up with TRBD2. The CDR3 covers 14 residues. With 6 bases clipped from V and 7 bases from J, the junction kept 5 bases outside the gene matches. Germline loops: CDR1 KGHDR, CDR2 SFDVKD. As DNA, the CDR3 is TGTGCCACCAGTAGGACAGCGGGAGGGAATGAGCAGTTCTTC. Translation gives CATSRTAGGNEQFF.

This sequence joins TRBV6-1 and TRBJ1-1; the D is unclear. CDR3 size: 13 residues. V lost 1 base and J 5 bases, leaving 8 bases between the germline ends. Germline V CDR1 and CDR2: MNHNS, SASEGT. CDR3 loop: CASSEGWTTEAFF. As DNA, the CDR3 is TGTGCCAGCAGTGAAGGGTGGACGACTGAAGCTTTCTTT.

The V call is TRBV10-3, the J call TRBJ1-2; D remains ambiguous. The V end lost 0 bases, the J end lost 5 bases, and 7 bases lay between the germline ends. CDR3 length: 13 amino acids. Germline CDR1 and CDR2: ENHRY and SYGVKD. For the CDR3, the DNA is TGTGCCATCAGTGAGTCTTATCGTTATGGCTACACCTTC. Protein product: CAISESYRYGYTF.

The V call is TRBV6-4, the J call TRBJ2-1; 8 bases fit TRBD2. In germline, CDR1 is MRHNA, CDR2 SNTAGT. Germline trimming cut 1 base from V and 9 bases from J; bases unmatched to any gene: 11. The CDR3 is 16 amino acids. CDR3 in DNA: TGTGCCAGCAGTGACTGGCGGGAGGCACCTCTAACTGAGCAGTTCTTC. The encoded protein is CASSDWREAPLTEQFF.

The rearrangement joins TRBV6-2 or TRBV6-3 to TRBJ2-7; tentative D call: TRBD2 (7 bases). The CDR3 is 16 residues long. The germline V gene has CDR1 MNHEY and CDR2 SVGEGT. Trimming removed 4 bases from V and 2 bases from J, with 18 bases in between. CDR3 sequence reads: CASSSRGAARPYEQYF. In DNA, the CDR3 is TGTGCCAGCAGTTCCCGGGGGGCGGCGCGTCCCTACGAGCAGTACTTC.

This chain connects TRBV19 to TRBJ2-3; D is unclear. Trimming stripped 6 bases from V and 4 bases from J, with 17 bases between. The CDR3 loop spans 15 amino acids. Per the germline V gene, CDR1 is LNHDA and CDR2 is SQIVND (reference sequence). CDR3: CASRAGFLHADTQYF. CDR3 bases: TGTGCCAGTAGGGCCGGGTTCTTGCACGCAGATACGCAGTATTTT.

The chain employs TRBV5-6 and TRBJ2-7; a weak D match, TRBD1 (5 bases). CDR3 length: 12 residues. V was pared by 7 bases and J by 4 bases, with 12 bases between. Germline CDR1 SGHDT, CDR2 YYEEEE. In DNA, the CDR3 is TGTGCCAGCCAAAGCAGGGCTTACGAGCAGTACTTC. This translates into CASQSRAYEQYF.

The V gene is TRBV5-1, the J gene TRBJ2-1, with D tentatively TRBD1 (6 bases). CDR3 length equals 13 residues. V was shortened by 3 bases and J by 3 bases, with 7 bases between the two germline ends. Germline CDR1 and CDR2: SGHRS and YFSETQ. The CDR3 coding sequence is TGCGCCAGCAGCTCGGACAGCTACAATGAGCAGTTCTTC. It translates to CASSSDSYNEQFF.

The DNA for the CDR3 is TGTGCCGCTGGACAGGGAGAGGTCTACAATGAGCAGTTCTTC. It encodes CAAGQGEVYNEQFF. The chain employs TRBV19 and TRBJ2-1; 8 bases agree with TRBD1. After removal of 11 bases from V and 3 bases from J, the junction contained 9 bases not matched to a gene. CDR1 is LNHDA, CDR2 SQIVND, per germline (reference sequence). CDR3 length equals 14 residues.

The chain combines TRBV7-9 with TRBJ2-5; weak D call: TRBD1 (6 bases). The V end lost 7 bases, the J end lost 0 bases, and 15 bases lay between the germline ends. This CDR3 has 15 amino acids. Germline CDR1 is SEHNR and CDR2 is FQNEAQ (reference sequence). CDR3 bases: TGTGCCAGCACCCCAGGGACAACGTACCAAGAGACCCAGTACTTC. Translating it yields CASTPGTTYQETQYF.

The chain joins TRBV19 to TRBJ2-5; 10 bases match TRBD2. Germline V gene data show CDR1 as LNHDA and CDR2 as SQIVND (reference sequence). Trimming took 4 bases from V and 7 from J; bases not matched to a gene: 12. This CDR3 region has 16 residues. CDR3 in amino acids: CASSNRGSGGSGTQYF. CDR3 bases: TGTGCCAGTAGTAACCGGGGTAGCGGGGGGTCCGGGACCCAGTACTTC. The variable domain in full, with the rest retrieved from reference TRBV19 and TRBJ2-5, is DGGITQSPKYLFRKEGQNVTLSCEQNLNHDAMYWYRQDPGQGLRLIYYSQIVNDFQKGDIAEGYSVSREKKESFPLTVTSAQKNPTAFYLCASSNRGSGGSGTQYFGPGTRLLVL.

This clone was picked up many times. The rearrangement joins TRBV7-9 to TRBJ1-2; no firm D call. The CDR3 is made up of 11 amino acids. V lost 2 bases to trimming and J lost 6 bases, with 4 bases between them. The germline V gene has CDR1 SEHNR and CDR2 FQNEAQ (reference sequence). In nucleotides, the CDR3 is TGTGCCAGCAGCTTATTGGATGGCTACACCTTC. It specifies CASSLLDGYTF.

V and J are TRBV9 and TRBJ2-2; D is unresolved. Germline values: CDR1 SGDLS, CDR2 YYNGEE. V gave up 0 bases and J gave up 3 bases, with 6 bases separating them. The CDR3 extends over 14 amino acids. The CDR3 region is CASSVDSYTGELFF. CDR3 DNA sequence: TGTGCCAGCAGCGTAGATTCCTACACCGGGGAGCTGTTTTTT.

The chain carries TRBV19 and TRBJ1-5; tentative D call: TRBD1 (6 bases). The CDR3 sequence is 16 residues long. V was pared by 3 bases and J by 1 base, with 13 bases between. Germline lookup yields CDR1 LNHDA and CDR2 SQIVND (reference sequence). The CDR3 is CASSMGGAISNQPQHF. The DNA for the CDR3 is TGTGCCAGTAGTATGGGGGGGGCAATAAGCAATCAGCCCCAGCATTTT. The entire variable domain, with the rest obtained from reference TRBV19 and TRBJ1-5, is as follows: DGGITQSPKYLFRKEGQNVTLSCEQNLNHDAMYWYRQDPGQGLRLIYYSQIVNDFQKGDIAEGYSVSREKKESFPLTVTSAQKNPTAFYLCASSMGGAISNQPQHFGDGTRLSIL.

The genes are TRBV7-5 and TRBJ2-4; the table's D call of TRBD2 was not tested on the DNA. TRBV7-5 constitutes a pseudogene. The CDR3 runs to 19 residues. As DNA, the CDR3 is TGTGTCAGAAGCTTACTACGGGAGTACCCATTGTGGGCCAAAAACATTCAGTACTTC. Protein: CVRSLLREYPLWAKNIQYF.

This chain joins TRBV7-2 and TRBJ1-2, with a weak D call TRBD1 (6 bases). The V gene lost 5 bases and the J gene lost 1 base, with 14 bases spanning the gap. CDR3 length equals 15 residues. Germline CDR1 is SGHTA and CDR2 is FQGNSA. CDR3 in DNA: TGTGCCAGCAGCAAGCAGGGGAACCTTAACTATGGCTACACCTTC. Amino acids: CASSKQGNLNYGYTF.

V gene TRBV2 combines with J gene TRBJ2-7; 8 bases map to TRBD2. Germline V CDR1 and CDR2: SNHLY, FYNNEI. The trim removed 6 bases at V and 7 bases at J, leaving 14 bases unmatched. The CDR3 spans 15 residues. DNA of the CDR3: TGTGCCAGCAGAGACTACGCGCTAGCGGGCGGAGAGCAGTACTTC. Translation: CASRDYALAGGEQYF.

The gene calls are TRBV5-6 and TRBJ1-2; TRBD1 matches 8 bases. The germline V gene encodes CDR1 SGHDT and CDR2 YYEEEE. CDR3 length: 15 amino acids. V was pared by 0 bases and J by 4 bases, with 5 bases of the junction left unmatched. For the CDR3, the DNA is TGTGCCAGCAGCTTGGTGGCAGGGGGCGGCTATGGCTACACCTTC. This translates into CASSLVAGGGYGYTF.

V is TRBV10-2 and J is TRBJ2-3, with 9 bases that match TRBD2. The V and J ends lost 5 bases and 5 bases, in that order; junction bases with no gene match: 11. CDR1 is WSHSY, CDR2 SAAADI, per germline. The CDR3 extends over 16 amino acids. For the CDR3, the DNA is TGCGCCAGCAGTATTGAGGTGCTAGCGGGATTAGATACGCAGTATTTT. Translating gives CASSIEVLAGLDTQYF.

The CDR3 sequence is CASSQVATYGGRAYNEQFF. CDR3 sequence (DNA): TGTGCCAGCAGCCAAGTAGCTACGTATGGCGGGAGGGCCTACAATGAGCAGTTCTTC. The rearrangement uses TRBV14 and TRBJ2-1, with 9 bases identical to TRBD2. Losses at the gene ends were 1 base for V and 2 bases for J; bases not matched to a gene: 12. Germline CDR1 SGHDN, CDR2 FVKESK. The CDR3 totals 19 residues.

V usage is TRBV7-2 and J usage is TRBJ1-2, with D perhaps TRBD1 (5 bases). The CDR3 is made up of 15 amino acids. Germline V lookup: CDR1 SGHTA, CDR2 FQGNSA. V was trimmed by 5 bases and J by 7 bases, leaving 20 bases between them. CDR3 bases: TGTGCCAGCAGCACCTCGGGAGGGTACGGGGGTGGCTACACCTTC. Protein product: CASSTSGGYGGGYTF.

The chain employs TRBV4-1 and TRBJ2-7; TRBD1 aligns across 10 bases. CDR1 is MGHRA, CDR2 YSYEKL, per germline. The CDR3 has 15 residues. The V gene end was trimmed by 2 bases and the J gene end by 5 bases; junction bases not matched to a gene: 6. The CDR3 here is CASSQRDRGRDEQYF. CDR3 coding DNA: TGCGCCAGCAGCCAAAGGGACAGGGGTCGGGACGAGCAGTACTTC.

The chain links TRBV28 to TRBJ2-3, with unresolved D. Germline CDR1 reads MDHEN; CDR2 reads SYDVKM. V lost 6 bases and J lost 0, with 10 bases in between. The CDR3 runs 14 residues. The DNA for the CDR3 is TGTGCCAGCAGCTCCGACCGGAGCACAGATACGCAGTATTTT. Protein sequence: CASSSDRSTDTQYF.

The rearrangement uses TRBV7-6 and TRBJ1-1, with D hard to call. Trimming stripped 6 bases from V and 5 bases from J, with 13 bases between. In germline, CDR1 is SGHVS, CDR2 FNYEAQ. The CDR3 spans 13 residues. CDR3 region: CASSQSVLTEAFF. Written as DNA, the CDR3 is TGTGCCAGCAGTCAGTCCGTCTTAACTGAAGCTTTCTTT.

This chain joins TRBV10-3 and TRBJ1-2; D call uncertain. CDR1 is ENHRY, CDR2 SYGVKD, per germline. V lost 10 bases and J 6 bases, leaving 24 bases between the germline ends. The CDR3 loop spans 15 amino acids. The CDR3 DNA sequence: TGTGCCACCTTAAATTTTGACCGAGCCAAGAATGGCTACACCTTC. Translated, it gives CATLNFDRAKNGYTF.

This sequence joins TRBV25-1 and TRBJ1-4; 7 positions agree with TRBD1. V was pared by 7 bases and J by 4 bases, with 9 bases of the junction left unmatched. CDR3 length equals 15 residues. Germline V gives CDR1 MGHDK, CDR2 SYGVNS. CDR3 DNA: TGTGCCAGCACCCCGGGACAGCCAATTAATGAAAAACTGTTTTTT. This encodes CASTPGQPINEKLFF.